These 13 T cell receptor beta chains were sequenced from one sample in a study of spatial heterogeneity in lung cancer (dated by TCRdb to about 2019). According to the study, the label for this sample's time point signals: sample taken at primary tumor resection. TCR sequencing used whole RNA extracted from tumor and nontumor lung tissue, or from cryopreserved PBMC samples, without cell sorting. Receptor amplification or capture employed 5' RACE. Sequenced on a NextSeq 500. The public reads were reanalyzed by TCRdb: fastp trimming at Q25, MiXCR alignment, in-frame beta chains only. Entries that share a CDR3 protein sequence are merged under the most common genes and DNA. Present in this sample are under 75,000 distinct CDR3 sequences, 13% of which were seen just once. Jointly, the top ten make up over 5.5% of the sample. The material was PBMCs, obtained at surgery. These receptors were collected from a male donor with early-stage non-small cell lung cancer.

The J gene is TRBJ2-7, the V gene TRBV7-6, with D tentatively TRBD1 or TRBD2 (5 bases each). Germline V gives CDR1 SGHVS, CDR2 FNYEAQ. The CDR3 is 15 residues long. The ends were cut back, 3 bases at V and 3 bases at J, with 15 bases in the middle. DNA for the CDR3: TGTGCCAGCAGCTTCCAAGTGGGGACGGGCTACGAGCAGTACTTC. Translation: CASSFQVGTGYEQYF.

This clonotype was picked up many times. The CDR3 DNA is TGTGCCAGCAGCTTAGAGGACAGATTAAAATCCTACGAGCAGTACTTC. Translation: CASSLEDRLKSYEQYF. The J gene is TRBJ2-7, the V gene TRBV7-9; the D gene is possibly TRBD1 (6 bases). V lost 1 base and J lost 1, with 14 bases in between. This CDR3 has 16 residues. Germline loops: CDR1 SEHNR, CDR2 FQNEAQ (reference sequence).

This clonotype turned up a few times. The chain is built from TRBV7-9 and TRBJ1-5; possible D gene TRBD1, 5 bases. Per the germline V gene, CDR1 is SEHNR and CDR2 is FQNEAQ (reference sequence). With 5 bases removed from V and 3 bases from J, the gap between germline ends came to 14 bases. The CDR3 is 15 amino acids. Here the CDR3 DNA reads TGTGCCAGCAGCGCCGGGACGGATATCAATCAGCCCCAGCATTTT. Protein: CASSAGTDINQPQHF.

This clonotype was counted a few times. The gene calls are TRBV9 and TRBJ1-5; no definite D call. CDR3 length: 14 amino acids. The germline V and J ends were trimmed by 0 bases and 9 bases, with 13 bases remaining between them. Germline V gene sequence: CDR1 SGDLS, CDR2 YYNGEE. The CDR3: CASSVGTSLGPQHF. The CDR3 DNA sequence: TGTGCCAGCAGCGTAGGAACGTCCCTTGGGCCCCAGCATTTT. The full variable domain, rest sourced from reference TRBV9 and TRBJ1-5, is DSGVTQTPKHLITATGQRVTLRCSPRSGDLSVYWYQQSLDQGLQFLIQYYNGEERAKGNILERFSAQQFPDLHSELNLSSLELGDSALYFCASSVGTSLGPQHFGDGTRLSIL.

This rearrangement joins TRBV2 to TRBJ2-7; D perhaps matches TRBD2 (6 bases). The CDR3 sequence is 13 residues long. The ends were cut back, 7 bases at V and 2 bases at J, with 12 bases in the middle. Germline CDR1 SNHLY, CDR2 FYNNEI. The DNA of the CDR3 is TGTGCCAGCACAGGCGGGATGACCTACGAGCAGTACTTC. It yields the protein CASTGGMTYEQYF.

This clonotype was seen ten or more times. The rearrangement joins TRBV3-1 to TRBJ2-1, with TRBD2 identical over 9 bases. Trimming removed 4 bases from V and 4 bases from J; junction bases left unmatched: 8. This CDR3 comprises 16 residues. The germline V gene has CDR1 LGHDT and CDR2 YNNKEL (reference sequence). The CDR3 DNA sequence: TGTGCCAGCAGCCCCGCAGCGGGAGGACCATACAATGAGCAGTTCTTC. As protein: CASSPAAGGPYNEQFF.

This clonotype was seen ten or more times. This sequence joins TRBV11-2 and TRBJ1-4; D is ambiguous. The V end lost 5 bases, the J end lost 5 bases, and 18 bases lay between the germline ends. This CDR3 is built from 16 residues. Germline CDR1 and CDR2: SGHAT and FQNNGV. CDR3: CASSPTDVGWNEKLFF. CDR3 bases: TGTGCCAGCAGCCCGACTGACGTTGGATGGAATGAAAAACTGTTTTTT.

In this sample, this clonotype turned up many times. The rearrangement uses TRBV20-1 and TRBJ2-5, with unresolved D. Trimming pared 2 bases from V and 0 bases from J, leaving 7 bases between. The CDR3 extends over 13 amino acids. The germline CDR1 and CDR2 sequences are DFQATT and SNEGSKA (reference sequence). CDR3 coding DNA: TGCAGTGCTAGACAGGTGAACCAAGAGACCCAGTACTTC. Protein sequence: CSARQVNQETQYF.

This clonotype occurred a few times. The chain has TRBV28 and TRBJ2-7; 9 bases agree with TRBD1. The CDR3 spans 16 residues. V shed 2 bases, J shed 2 bases, and the junction held 7 bases outside the gene matches. Germline assignment: CDR1 MDHEN and CDR2 SYDVKM. CDR3 amino acids: CASSLPGQGSTYEQYF. CDR3 in DNA: TGTGCCAGCAGTTTACCGGGACAGGGATCAACCTACGAGCAGTACTTC.

This clonotype was observed a handful of times. The chain links TRBV11-2 to TRBJ2-3; D gene unclear. This CDR3 is built from 12 residues. Germline CDR1 SGHAT, CDR2 FQNNGV. Trimming took 2 bases from V and 4 from J, leaving 4 bases between them. This CDR3 reads CASSLSSDTQYF. The CDR3 DNA sequence: TGTGCCAGCAGCTTAAGCTCAGATACGCAGTATTTT.

This chain links TRBV19 with TRBJ1-2; D remains unclear. The germline V gene encodes CDR1 LNHDA and CDR2 SQIVND (reference sequence). The V end lost 9 bases, the J end lost 5 bases, and 16 bases lay between the germline ends. The CDR3 runs to 13 residues. The CDR3 DNA reads TGTGCCAGCACACCCGGTCCAGTTTATGGCTACACCTTC. Its protein is CASTPGPVYGYTF.

This clonotype appeared many times. The CDR3 region is CASSSPGGAKNIQYF. The CDR3 nucleotides read TGTGCCAGCAGCTCCCCCGGCGGGGCCAAAAACATTCAGTACTTC. The V and J genes are TRBV11-2 and TRBJ2-4; D perhaps matches TRBD2 (5 bases). Trimming cost V 4 bases and J 1 base, with 11 bases left between them. Germline CDR1 SGHAT, CDR2 FQNNGV. The CDR3 extends over 15 amino acids.

A few counts support this clonotype. This chain links TRBV6-1 with TRBJ2-1; 11 nucleotides agree with TRBD2. The CDR3 consists of 15 residues. Germline V gene lookup returns CDR1 MNHNS and CDR2 SASEGT. V shed 6 bases, J shed 5 bases, and the junction held 6 bases outside the gene matches. The CDR3 region has the DNA TGTGCCAGCAGGCCCGGGACTAGCGGAAACAATGAGCAGTTCTTC. Translated: CASRPGTSGNNEQFF.